Listed below are T cell receptor beta chains from one sample, sequenced in a study of cytomegalovirus exposure and HLA in healthy donors. TCRdb's copy holds only in-frame clones and misses some; the assay was immunoSEQ multiplex PCR. In the table there are about 150,000 clones, about 70% of which are singletons. Sequencing was carried out using PBMCs. The source of these receptors is a middle-aged woman in good health and CMV-seronegative. Each CDR3 is given with its conserved first and last residue. The D gene is left open where the match is weak. Size tells how often a clone was seen (once, few, many) or the class of an expanded clone, and some rows leave it out.

v_gene	abundance	d_gene	j_gene	CDR3nt	CDR3aa
TRBV2	NA	NA	TRBJ2-3	TGTGCCAGCAGTGTGTTCGTGAGCACAGATACGCAGTATTTT	CASSVFVSTDTQYF
TRBV2	once	NA	TRBJ1-2	TGTGCCAGCAGTGGGCCGGGAGCTAACTATGGCTACACCTTC	CASSGPGANYGYTF
TRBV27	NA	TRBD1	TRBJ2-7	TGTGCCAGCAGTTTGCAGGGGGCTAACTACGAGCAGTACTTC	CASSLQGANYEQYF
TRBV6-5	few	NA	TRBJ1-2	TGTGCCAGCAGTAAAGGGACAAGCTATGGCTACACCTTC	CASSKGTSYGYTF
TRBV5-6	NA	NA	TRBJ1-2	TGTGCCAGCAGCTTGGAGGGCAGGGGTAACTATGGCTACACCTTC	CASSLEGRGNYGYTF
TRBV30	NA	NA	TRBJ2-1	TGTGCCTGGAGGACGGGAGTTTATAACAATGAGCAGTTCTTC	CAWRTGVYNNEQFF
TRBV5-1	NA	TRBD1	TRBJ1-1	TGCGCCAGCAGCCCCCGGACAGGGAGAGGATTCACTGAAGCTTTCTTT	CASSPRTGRGFTEAFF
TRBV21-1	NA	NA	TRBJ2-7	TGTGCCAGCCTCAGGGGGGAATACGAGCAGTACTTC	CASLRGEYEQYF
TRBV5-1	NA	NA	TRBJ1-2	TGCGCCAGCAGCTTGGAGTGGCGGGGGCAACGGAATAATGGCTACACCTTC	CASSLEWRGQRNNGYTF
TRBV5-1	NA	TRBD2	TRBJ2-7	TGCGCCAGCAGCTTACAGACTAGCGGATCCTACGAGCAGTACTTC	CASSLQTSGSYEQYF
TRBV18	NA	NA	TRBJ1-1	TGTGCCAGCTCACCGGGCGCGTGGCTCGAAGCTTTCTTT	CASSPGAWLEAFF
TRBV21-1	NA	NA	TRBJ2-1	TGTGCCAGCTCATCACGTGGCGCTGCCCCAGGTGAGCAGTTCTTC	CASSSRGAAPGEQFF
TRBV29-1	NA	TRBD2	TRBJ2-7	TGCAGCGTCCAGACTAGCGGGGCGAGCTACGAGCAGTACTTC	CSVQTSGASYEQYF
TRBV6-5	NA	NA	TRBJ2-4	TGTGCCAGCAGCGCGGACAAAAACATTCAGTACTTC	CASSADKNIQYF
TRBV11-2	NA	NA	TRBJ1-4	TGTGCCAGCAGCCCTGGACAGTTAAATGAAAAACTGTTTTTT	CASSPGQLNEKLFF
TRBV28	NA	NA	TRBJ2-5	TGTGCCAGCACCTTAGGTCCAGGAGAGACCCAGTACTTC	CASTLGPGETQYF
TRBV19	NA	TRBD1	TRBJ1-5	TGTGCCAGTAGTATCACGCCTGGAGGGGGCCAGCCCCAGCATTTT	CASSITPGGGQPQHF
TRBV30	few	TRBD1	TRBJ1-5	TGTGCCTGGAGTGACGGACAGGGATTTCAGCCCCAGCATTTT	CAWSDGQGFQPQHF
TRBV19	NA	NA	TRBJ1-6	TGTGCCAGTGCCGACTCCCCTTATAATTCACCCCTCCACTTT	CASADSPYNSPLHF
TRBV6-5	few	NA	TRBJ1-4	TGTGCCAGCAGTCGGGGTCGAGCTAATGAAAAACTGTTTTTT	CASSRGRANEKLFF
TRBV19	NA	NA	TRBJ2-3	TGTGCCAGTAGTATAATAGTTACAGATACGCAGTATTTT	CASSIIVTDTQYF
TRBV5-6	NA	NA	TRBJ2-3	TGTGCCAGCAGTTTACAGTTAACTAGCACAGATACGCAGTATTTT	CASSLQLTSTDTQYF
TRBV7-9	NA	NA	TRBJ1-6	TGTGCCAGCAGCTTCCGGTTATCGGAGATTAATTCACCCCTCCACTTT	CASSFRLSEINSPLHF
TRBV4-2	NA	NA	TRBJ2-3	TGTGCCAGCAGCCTTGCGGGACTTGACACAGATACGCAGTATTTT	CASSLAGLDTDTQYF
TRBV10-2	NA	NA	TRBJ1-2	TGCGCCAGCAGCGCCCCTCTACGGGGTGGCTACACCTTC	CASSAPLRGGYTF
TRBV19	NA	NA	TRBJ1-2	TGTGCCAGTAGTATAGAGCCCAGACTCGACTATGGCTACACCTTC	CASSIEPRLDYGYTF
TRBV7-9	NA	NA	TRBJ1-2	TGTTCCAGCAGCTTAGACGGCTATGGCTACACCTTC	CSSSLDGYGYTF
TRBV6-5	NA	TRBD1	TRBJ1-2	TGTGCCAGCAGTTACTCGAATGGACAGGGCGGTGGCTACACCTTC	CASSYSNGQGGGYTF
TRBV4-1	NA	NA	TRBJ2-3	TGCGCCAGCAGCCAACCTCTTAACTCCCGTACGCAGTATTTT	CASSQPLNSRTQYF
TRBV7-9	once	NA	TRBJ1-1	TGTGCCAGCGACCCTTGGGGGGGGCGCGGGGCTGAAGCTTTCTTT	CASDPWGGRGAEAFF
TRBV11-2	NA	NA	TRBJ2-4	TGTGCCAGCAGCTTAGGCAGGGGAACGGGCAAAAACATTCAGTACTTC	CASSLGRGTGKNIQYF
TRBV7-9	once	NA	TRBJ1-4	TGTGCCAGCAGCTTAGCCCAGGTCAGTGCAACTAATGAAAAACTGTTTTTT	CASSLAQVSATNEKLFF
TRBV28	NA	NA	TRBJ2-1	TGTGCCAGCAGTTTAGCGGACAGTCAAGAGTTCTTC	CASSLADSQEFF
TRBV5-4	NA	TRBD2	TRBJ2-7	TGTGCCAGCAGCTTACCCTCCAGTCGTGGACTCGGGGGAGGGAAGCAGTACTTC	CASSLPSSRGLGGGKQYF
TRBV5-4	NA	NA	TRBJ2-7	TGTGCCAGCAGCCTGAGGCGTGGCAGCAGCTCCTACGAGCAGTACTTC	CASSLRRGSSSYEQYF
TRBV5-4	few	TRBD2	TRBJ2-1	TGTGCCAGCAGCTTGGAGGGACTAGGTCGCGAGCAGTTCTTC	CASSLEGLGREQFF
TRBV7-9	NA	NA	TRBJ2-7	TGTGCCAGCAGCTTAGGTTTAGGGACTCAAAACCCCTACGAGCAGTACTTC	CASSLGLGTQNPYEQYF
TRBV6-5	once	NA	TRBJ1-3	TGTGCCAGCACGTGGGGCTCGGGAAACACCATATATTTT	CASTWGSGNTIYF
TRBV10-2	few	NA	TRBJ1-5	TGCGCCAGCAGGGCAGGGAGCAATCAGCCCCAGCATTTT	CASRAGSNQPQHF
TRBV6-5	few	NA	TRBJ2-7	TGTGCCAGCAGTTACTCCCAGGCCCATACCTACGAGCAGTACTTC	CASSYSQAHTYEQYF
TRBV28	NA	NA	TRBJ1-1	TGTGCCAGCAGTTTTATAGCGGGGGCACGACCAAATGGGAACACTGAAGCTTTCTTT	CASSFIAGARPNGNTEAFF
TRBV11-2	NA	TRBD1	TRBJ2-7	TGTGCCAGCAGCCGGACGGGACAGGCCAACTCCTACGAGCAGTACTTC	CASSRTGQANSYEQYF
TRBV5-1	once	TRBD1	TRBJ2-7	TGCGCCAGCAGCCTCGGACAGGGGGCGTACGAGCAGTACTTC	CASSLGQGAYEQYF